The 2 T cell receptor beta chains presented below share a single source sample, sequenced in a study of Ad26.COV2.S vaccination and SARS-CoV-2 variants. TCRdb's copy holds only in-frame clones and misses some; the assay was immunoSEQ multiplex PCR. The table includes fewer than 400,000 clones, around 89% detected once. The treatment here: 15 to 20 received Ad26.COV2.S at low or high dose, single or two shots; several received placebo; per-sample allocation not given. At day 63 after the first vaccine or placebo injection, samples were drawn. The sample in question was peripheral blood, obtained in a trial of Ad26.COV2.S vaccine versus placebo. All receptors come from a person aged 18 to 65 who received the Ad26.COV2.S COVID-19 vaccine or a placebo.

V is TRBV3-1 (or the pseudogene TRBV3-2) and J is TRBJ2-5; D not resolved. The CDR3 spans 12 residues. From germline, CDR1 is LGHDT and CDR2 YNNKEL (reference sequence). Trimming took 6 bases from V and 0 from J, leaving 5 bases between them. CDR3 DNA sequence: TGTGCCAGCAGTCGGTACCAAGAGACCCAGTACTTC. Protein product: CASSRYQETQYF.

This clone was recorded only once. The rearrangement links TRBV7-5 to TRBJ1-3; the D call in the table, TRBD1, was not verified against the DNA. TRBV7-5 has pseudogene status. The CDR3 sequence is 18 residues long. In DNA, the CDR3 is TGTGTCAGAAGCCTCCTCAGGCCCACACAGGGGCCTGGAAACACCATATATTTT. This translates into CVRSLLRPTQGPGNTIYF.